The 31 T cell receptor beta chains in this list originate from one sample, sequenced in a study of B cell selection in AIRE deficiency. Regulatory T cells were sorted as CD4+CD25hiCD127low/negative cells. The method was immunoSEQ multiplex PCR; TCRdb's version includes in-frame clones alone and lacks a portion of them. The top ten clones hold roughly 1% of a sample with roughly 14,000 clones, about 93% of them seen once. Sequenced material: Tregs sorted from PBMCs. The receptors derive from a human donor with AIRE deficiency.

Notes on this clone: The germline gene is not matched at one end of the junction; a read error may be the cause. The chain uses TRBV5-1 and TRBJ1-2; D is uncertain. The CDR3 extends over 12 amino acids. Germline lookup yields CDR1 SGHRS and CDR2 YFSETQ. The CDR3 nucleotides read TGTGCCAGCAGCTTAGGTGGGCAAGGCTACACCTTC. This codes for CASSLGGQGYTF.

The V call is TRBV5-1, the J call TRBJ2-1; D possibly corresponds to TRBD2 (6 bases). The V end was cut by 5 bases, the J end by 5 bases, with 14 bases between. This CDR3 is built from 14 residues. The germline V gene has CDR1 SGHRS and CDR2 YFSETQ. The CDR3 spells CASRGRGGHNEQFF. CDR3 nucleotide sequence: TGCGCCAGCAGGGGGCGGGGTGGCCACAATGAGCAGTTCTTC.

The CDR3 spells CASSLPQGGSTEAFF. CDR3 nucleotide sequence: TGTGCCAGCAGCTTGCCTCAGGGTGGAAGCACTGAAGCTTTCTTT. The chain recombines TRBV5-4 with TRBJ1-1; D is perhaps TRBD1 (5 bases). From germline, CDR1 is SGHNT and CDR2 YYREEE (reference sequence). This CDR3 is built from 15 residues. Trimming removed 1 base at V and 4 bases at J, with 14 bases between.

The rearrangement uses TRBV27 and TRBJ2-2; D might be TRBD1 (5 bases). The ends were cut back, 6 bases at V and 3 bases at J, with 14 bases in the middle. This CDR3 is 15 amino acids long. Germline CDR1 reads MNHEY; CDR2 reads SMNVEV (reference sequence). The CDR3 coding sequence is TGTGCCAGCAGCCGAAGGACACTCTACACCGGGGAGCTGTTTTTT. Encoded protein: CASSRRTLYTGELFF.

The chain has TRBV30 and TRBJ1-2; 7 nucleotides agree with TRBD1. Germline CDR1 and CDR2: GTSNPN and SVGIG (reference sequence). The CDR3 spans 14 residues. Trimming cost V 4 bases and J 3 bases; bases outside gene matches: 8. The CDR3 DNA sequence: TGTGCCTGGACCCAGGACAGGCTATACTATGGCTACACCTTC. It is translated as CAWTQDRLYYGYTF.

The CDR3 DNA is TGCGCCAGCAGCTTGGCCGGGGAGCGGGAGACCCAGTACTTC. It specifies CASSLAGERETQYF. The V gene is TRBV5-1, the J gene TRBJ2-5; D might be TRBD2 (5 bases). The CDR3 contains 14 residues. Trimming stripped 0 bases from V and 5 bases from J, with 11 bases between. In germline, CDR1 is SGHRS, CDR2 YFSETQ. Combining the CDR3 with reference TRBV5-1 and TRBJ2-5 gives the whole variable domain KAGVTQTPRYLIKTRGQQVTLSCSPISGHRSVSWYQQTPGQGLQFLFEYFSETQRNKGNFPGRFSGRQFSNSRSEMNVSTLELGDSALYLCASSLAGERETQYFGPGTRLLVL.

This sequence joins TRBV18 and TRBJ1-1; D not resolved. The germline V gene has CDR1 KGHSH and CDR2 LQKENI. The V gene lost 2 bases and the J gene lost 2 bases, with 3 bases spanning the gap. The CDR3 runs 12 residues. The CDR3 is CASSPGNTEAFF. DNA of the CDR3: TGTGCCAGCTCACCAGGTAACACTGAAGCTTTCTTT.

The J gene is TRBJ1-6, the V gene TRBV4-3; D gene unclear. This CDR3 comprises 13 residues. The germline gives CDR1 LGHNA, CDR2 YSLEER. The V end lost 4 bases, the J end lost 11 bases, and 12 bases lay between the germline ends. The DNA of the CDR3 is TGCGCCAGCAGCCGTTCCAGGAATCCACCCCTCCACTTT. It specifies CASSRSRNPPLHF.

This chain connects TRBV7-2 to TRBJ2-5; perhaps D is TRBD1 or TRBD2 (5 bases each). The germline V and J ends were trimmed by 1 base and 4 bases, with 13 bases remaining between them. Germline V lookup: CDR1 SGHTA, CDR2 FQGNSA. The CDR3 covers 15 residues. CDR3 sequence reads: CASSLGLRRGETQYF. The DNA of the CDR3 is TGTGCCAGCAGCTTAGGACTACGAAGGGGAGAGACCCAGTACTTC.

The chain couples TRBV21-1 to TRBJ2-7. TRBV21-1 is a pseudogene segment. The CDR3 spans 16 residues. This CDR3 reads CASSKGARDHRAEQYF. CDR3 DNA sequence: TGTGCCAGCAGCAAAGGGGCTAGGGACCACCGGGCCGAGCAGTACTTC.

The CDR3 spells CASSLAVLAASSTDTQYF. Written as DNA, the CDR3 is TGTGCCAGCAGCTTAGCGGTCTTAGCGGCAAGTTCCACAGATACGCAGTATTTT. The chain joins TRBV7-2 to TRBJ2-3; a weak D match, TRBD2 (6 bases). The V end lost 0 bases, the J end lost 2 bases, and 18 bases lay between the germline ends. The germline gives CDR1 SGHTA, CDR2 FQGNSA. This CDR3 contains 18 residues.

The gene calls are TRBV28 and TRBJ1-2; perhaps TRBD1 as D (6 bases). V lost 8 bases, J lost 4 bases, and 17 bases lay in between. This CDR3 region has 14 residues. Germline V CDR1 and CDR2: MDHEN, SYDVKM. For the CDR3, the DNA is TGTGCCAGCGCAGGTGGGACAAATCTCTATGGCTACACCTTC. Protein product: CASAGGTNLYGYTF.

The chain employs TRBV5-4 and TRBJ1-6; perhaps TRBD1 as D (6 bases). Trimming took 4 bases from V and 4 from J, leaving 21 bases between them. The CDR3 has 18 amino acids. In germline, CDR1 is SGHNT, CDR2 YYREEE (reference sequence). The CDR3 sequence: CASSRSGQLGRYNSPLHF. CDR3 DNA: TGTGCCAGCAGCCGATCCGGACAGCTTGGAAGATATAATTCACCCCTCCACTTT.

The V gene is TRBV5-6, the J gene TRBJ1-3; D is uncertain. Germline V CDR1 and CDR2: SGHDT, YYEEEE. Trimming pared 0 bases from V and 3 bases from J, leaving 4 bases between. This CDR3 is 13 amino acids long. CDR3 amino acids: CASSLGNGNTIYF. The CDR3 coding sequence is TGTGCCAGCAGCTTGGGCAATGGAAACACCATATATTTT.

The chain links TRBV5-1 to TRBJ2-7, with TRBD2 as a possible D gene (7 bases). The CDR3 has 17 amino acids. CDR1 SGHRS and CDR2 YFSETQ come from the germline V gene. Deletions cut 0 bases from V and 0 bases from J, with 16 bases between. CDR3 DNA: TGCGCCAGCAGCTTGGCCTGGAGGGGGGGAAACTCCTACGAGCAGTACTTC. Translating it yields CASSLAWRGGNSYEQYF.

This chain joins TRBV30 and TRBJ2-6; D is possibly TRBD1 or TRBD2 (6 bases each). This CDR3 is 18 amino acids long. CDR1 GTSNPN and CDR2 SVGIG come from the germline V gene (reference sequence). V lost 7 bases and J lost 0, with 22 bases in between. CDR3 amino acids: CASHAGGGPSSGANVLTF. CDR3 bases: TGTGCCTCCCATGCCGGGGGCGGCCCCAGCTCTGGGGCCAACGTCCTGACTTTC.

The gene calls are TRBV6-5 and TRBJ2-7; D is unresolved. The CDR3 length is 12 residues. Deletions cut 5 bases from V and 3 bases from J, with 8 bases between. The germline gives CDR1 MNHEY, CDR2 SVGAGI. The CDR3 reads CASSRGRYEQYF. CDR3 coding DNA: TGTGCCAGCAGTCGCGGACGCTACGAGCAGTACTTC.

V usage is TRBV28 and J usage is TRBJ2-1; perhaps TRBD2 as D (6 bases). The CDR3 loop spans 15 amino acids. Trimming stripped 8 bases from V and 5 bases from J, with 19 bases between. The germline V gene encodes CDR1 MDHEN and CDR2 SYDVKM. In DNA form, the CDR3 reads TGTGCCAGCTCCCTTCGCCAGGCGGGAAACAATGAGCAGTTCTTC. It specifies CASSLRQAGNNEQFF.

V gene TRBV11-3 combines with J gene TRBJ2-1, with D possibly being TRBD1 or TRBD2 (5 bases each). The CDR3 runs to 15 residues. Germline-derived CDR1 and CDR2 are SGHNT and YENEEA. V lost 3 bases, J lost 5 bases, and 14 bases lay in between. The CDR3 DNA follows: TGTGCCAGCAGCTTGGGACCGGGACGCAACAATGAGCAGTTCTTC. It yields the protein CASSLGPGRNNEQFF.

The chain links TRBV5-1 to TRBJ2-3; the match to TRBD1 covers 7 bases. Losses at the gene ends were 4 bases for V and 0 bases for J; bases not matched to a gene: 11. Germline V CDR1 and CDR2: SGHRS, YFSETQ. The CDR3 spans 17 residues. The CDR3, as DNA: TGCGCCAGCAGCAACGACAGGGTCCGAGCTAGCACAGATACGCAGTATTTT. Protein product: CASSNDRVRASTDTQYF.

Written as DNA, the CDR3 is TGTGCCAGCAGCTTAGATCAACGCTACGAGCAGTACTTC. Translating it yields CASSLDQRYEQYF. The chain has TRBV11-3 and TRBJ2-7; D uncertain. V gave up 0 bases and J gave up 3 bases, with 6 bases separating them. From germline, CDR1 is SGHNT and CDR2 YENEEA. The CDR3 length is 13 residues.

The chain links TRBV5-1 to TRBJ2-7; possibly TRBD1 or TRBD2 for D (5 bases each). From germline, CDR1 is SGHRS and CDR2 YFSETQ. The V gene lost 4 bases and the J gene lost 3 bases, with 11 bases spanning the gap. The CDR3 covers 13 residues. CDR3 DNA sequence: TGCGCCAGCAGCCGGGAAGGGGTCTACGAGCAGTACTTC. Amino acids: CASSREGVYEQYF.

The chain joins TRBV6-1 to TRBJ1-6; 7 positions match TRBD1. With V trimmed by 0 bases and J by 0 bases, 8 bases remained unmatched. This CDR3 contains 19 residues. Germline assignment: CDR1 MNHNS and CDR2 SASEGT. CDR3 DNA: TGTGCCAGCAGTGAAGCGCTTCAGGGACAGAGCTCCTATAATTCACCCCTCCACTTT. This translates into CASSEALQGQSSYNSPLHF.

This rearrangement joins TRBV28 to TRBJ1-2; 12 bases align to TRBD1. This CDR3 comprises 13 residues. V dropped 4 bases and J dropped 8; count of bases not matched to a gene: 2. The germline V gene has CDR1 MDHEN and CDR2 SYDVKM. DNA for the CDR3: TGTGCCAGCAGTTGGGACAGGGGGCGAGGCTACACCTTC. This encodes CASSWDRGRGYTF.

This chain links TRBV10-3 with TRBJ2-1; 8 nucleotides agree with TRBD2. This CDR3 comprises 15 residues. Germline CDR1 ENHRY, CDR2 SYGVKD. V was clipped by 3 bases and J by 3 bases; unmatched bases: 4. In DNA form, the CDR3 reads TGTGCCATCAGTGAAATCAGCGGGAGCTACAATGAGCAGTTCTTC. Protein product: CAISEISGSYNEQFF.

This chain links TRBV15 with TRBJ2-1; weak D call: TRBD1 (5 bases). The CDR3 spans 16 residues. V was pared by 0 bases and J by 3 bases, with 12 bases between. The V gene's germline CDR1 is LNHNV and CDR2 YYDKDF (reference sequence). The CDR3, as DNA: TGTGCCACCAGCAGAGATTGGCTAGGGGTCTACAATGAGCAGTTCTTC. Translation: CATSRDWLGVYNEQFF.

In DNA, the CDR3 is TGCAGTGCTGGGGGCTACACCTTC. Protein sequence: CSAGGYTF. This sequence joins TRBV20-1 and TRBJ1-2, with no clear D. The length of the CDR3 is 8 residues. CDR1 is DFQATT and CDR2 is SNEGSKA in the germline V gene (reference sequence). V was trimmed by 5 bases and J by 8 bases, leaving 3 bases between them.

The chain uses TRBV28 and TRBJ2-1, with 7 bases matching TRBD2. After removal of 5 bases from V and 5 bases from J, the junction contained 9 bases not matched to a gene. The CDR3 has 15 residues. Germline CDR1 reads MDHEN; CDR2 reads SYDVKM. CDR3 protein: CASSGGSTRNNEQFF. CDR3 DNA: TGTGCCAGCAGTGGCGGGAGTACGAGGAACAATGAGCAGTTCTTC.

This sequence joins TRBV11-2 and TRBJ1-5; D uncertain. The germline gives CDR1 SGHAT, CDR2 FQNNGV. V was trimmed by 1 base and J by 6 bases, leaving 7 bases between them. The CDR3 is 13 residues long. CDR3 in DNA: TGTGCCAGCAGCTTAGGGGGTGGTCAGCCCCAGCATTTT. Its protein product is CASSLGGGQPQHF.

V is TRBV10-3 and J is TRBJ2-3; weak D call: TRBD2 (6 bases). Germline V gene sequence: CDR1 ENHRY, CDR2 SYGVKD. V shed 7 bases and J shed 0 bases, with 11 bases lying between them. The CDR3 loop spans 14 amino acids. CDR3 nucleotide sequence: TGTGCCATCAAACGCGGGATTAGCACAGATACGCAGTATTTT. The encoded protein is CAIKRGISTDTQYF.

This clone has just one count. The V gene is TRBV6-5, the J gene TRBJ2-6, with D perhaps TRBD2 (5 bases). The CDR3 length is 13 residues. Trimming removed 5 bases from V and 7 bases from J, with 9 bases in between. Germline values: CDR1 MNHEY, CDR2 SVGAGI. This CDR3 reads CASSLGGANVLTF. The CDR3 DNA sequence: TGTGCCAGCAGTCTTGGAGGCGCCAACGTCCTGACTTTC.